One sample yielded the 11 T cell receptor beta chains listed below, sequenced in a study of blood T cells in healthy people across ages. Combining a sample-barcoded 5' primer with a J-beta primer mix, a second PCR ran for about 6 to 12 cycles. Each CDR3 protein gets one entry after TCRdb re-called the 5' RACE reads with MiXCR. The table lists 780,000 or so distinct CDR3 sequences, about 53% of them singletons. Sequenced sample: blood. Receptors originate from a man of 80 years or more in good health.

V is TRBV29-1 and J is TRBJ2-1; D not resolved. Germline V gene lookup returns CDR1 SQVTM and CDR2 ANQGSEA. Trimming cost V 5 bases and J 5 bases, with 10 bases left between them. The CDR3 is 12 amino acids. The CDR3 DNA reads TGCAGCGTTACAACAGTCGACAATGAGCAGTTCTTC. Protein product: CSVTTVDNEQFF.

The chain has TRBV7-9 and TRBJ2-5, with 9 bases identical to TRBD2. The J call is uncertain, as TRBJ2-7 better fits the DNA end. Germline V gene sequence: CDR1 SEHNR, CDR2 FQNEAQ (reference sequence). The CDR3 has 14 residues. The CDR3 DNA is TGTGCCAGCAGCTTTCTAGCGGGGATGAACGAGCAGTACTTC. Translated, it gives CASSFLAGMNEQYF.

V is TRBV9 and J is TRBJ2-3; no clear D. The CDR3 runs 12 residues. V was pared by 1 base and J by 6 bases, with 6 bases between. Germline assignment: CDR1 SGDLS and CDR2 YYNGEE. The CDR3, as DNA: TGTGCCAGCAGCGTAAACGGTGATACGCAGTATTTT. It specifies CASSVNGDTQYF.

The gene calls are TRBV7-9 and TRBJ1-1; 7 positions agree with TRBD1. V trimming: 0 bases; J trimming: 5 bases; junction bases outside the gene matches: 3. The CDR3 totals 14 residues. Germline values: CDR1 SEHNR, CDR2 FQNEAQ (reference sequence). CDR3 sequence (DNA): TGTGCCAGCAGCTTAGCCATCAGGGGGACTGAAGCTTTCTTT. This encodes CASSLAIRGTEAFF.

The V and J genes are TRBV7-2 and TRBJ2-7; D is perhaps TRBD1 (6 bases). The germline V gene has CDR1 SGHTA and CDR2 FQGNSA. V shed 5 bases and J shed 5 bases, with 16 bases lying between them. The CDR3 is 14 residues long. The CDR3 loop is CASSLGGRGNEQYF. The DNA of the CDR3 is TGTGCCAGCAGCCTAGGAGGCAGGGGTAACGAGCAGTACTTC. Together with reference TRBV7-2 and TRBJ2-7, the CDR3 gives the full variable domain: GAGVSQSPSNKVTEKGKDVELRCDPISGHTALYWYRQSLGQGLEFLIYFQGNSAPDKSGLPSDRFSAERTGGSVSTLTIQRTQQEDSAVYLCASSLGGRGNEQYFGPGTRLTVT.

A word on this clonotype: Given a much more abundant clone one base away, this may be a read error. The rearrangement links TRBV20-1 to TRBJ2-7, with 7 bases fitting TRBD1. The last part of the DNA fits TRBJ2-1 better; the J call may be wrong. CDR1 is DFQATT and CDR2 is SNEGSKA in the germline V gene (reference sequence). The CDR3 sequence is 13 residues long. In DNA form, the CDR3 reads TGCAGTGCTTGGGACAGTGCGCACTACGAGCAGTTCTTC. Translated, it gives CSAWDSAHYEQFF.

This chain joins TRBV6-1 and TRBJ2-3, with 8 nucleotides matching TRBD2. From germline, CDR1 is MNHNS and CDR2 SASEGT. This CDR3 is built from 16 residues. Germline trimming cut 10 bases from V and 3 bases from J; bases unmatched to any gene: 15. CDR3 DNA: TGTGCCACCCCGAGGACACGGGAGGGCCTTACAGATACGCAGTATTTT. Translation: CATPRTREGLTDTQYF.

About this clonotype: An end of the junction does not agree with germline; a read error may underlie this. V and J are TRBV4-1 and TRBJ1-1; D is unresolved. The CDR3 is 16 residues long. Germline assignment: CDR1 MGHRA and CDR2 YSYEKL. The CDR3 region is CASSKDSYRINTEAFF. Written as DNA, the CDR3 is TGCGCCAGCAGCAAAGATAGCTACAGAATCAACACTGAAGCTTTCTTT.

This clonotype was observed a few times. J is TRBJ2-1 and V is TRBV10-3; a weak D match, TRBD1 (6 bases). The V gene lost 8 bases and the J gene lost 7 bases, with 12 bases spanning the gap. The germline V gene has CDR1 ENHRY and CDR2 SYGVKD. The CDR3 contains 12 residues. Here the CDR3 reads CAIAGERNEQFF. The CDR3 DNA follows: TGTGCCATCGCAGGGGAGAGGAATGAGCAGTTCTTC.

CDR3 in DNA: TGCGCCAGCAGCTTGGCTAGCGGGAGGGTCTACAATGAGCAGTTCTTC. This gives the protein CASSLASGRVYNEQFF. The chain carries TRBV5-1 and TRBJ2-1, with TRBD2 matching over 12 bases. The junction had 1 base not matched to a gene; V was cut back by 0 bases and J by 3 bases. The CDR3 extends over 16 amino acids. Per the germline V gene, CDR1 is SGHRS and CDR2 is YFSETQ.

This clonotype was counted only a few times. J is TRBJ2-7 and V is TRBV29-1; weak D call: TRBD1 (5 bases). V lost 3 bases to trimming and J lost 0 bases, with 9 bases between them. Germline CDR1 reads SQVTM; CDR2 reads ANQGSEA. This CDR3 is built from 13 residues. CDR3 region: CSVDAGSSYEQYF. The CDR3 bases are TGCAGCGTTGACGCAGGGTCCTCCTACGAGCAGTACTTC.